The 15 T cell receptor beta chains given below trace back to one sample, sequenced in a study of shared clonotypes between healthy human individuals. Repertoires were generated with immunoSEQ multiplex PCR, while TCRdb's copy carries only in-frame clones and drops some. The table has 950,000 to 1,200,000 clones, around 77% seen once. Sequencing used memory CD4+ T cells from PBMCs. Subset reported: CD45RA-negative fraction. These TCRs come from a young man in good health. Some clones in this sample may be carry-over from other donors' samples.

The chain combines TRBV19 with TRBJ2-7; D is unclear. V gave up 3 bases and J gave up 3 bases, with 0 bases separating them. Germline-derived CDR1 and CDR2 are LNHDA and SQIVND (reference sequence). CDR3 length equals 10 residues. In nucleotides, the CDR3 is TGTGCCAGTAGTATCTACGAGCAGTACTTC. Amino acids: CASSIYEQYF.

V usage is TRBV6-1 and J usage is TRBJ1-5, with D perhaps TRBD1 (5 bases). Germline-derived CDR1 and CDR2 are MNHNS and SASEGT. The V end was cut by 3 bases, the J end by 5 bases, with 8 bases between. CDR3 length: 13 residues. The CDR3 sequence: CASSDRGDQPQHF. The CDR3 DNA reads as TGTGCCAGCAGTGACCGGGGGGATCAGCCCCAGCATTTT.

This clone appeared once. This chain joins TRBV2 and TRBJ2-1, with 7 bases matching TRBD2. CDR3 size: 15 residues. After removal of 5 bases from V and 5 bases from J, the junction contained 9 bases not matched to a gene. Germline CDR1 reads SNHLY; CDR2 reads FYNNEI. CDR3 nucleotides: TGTGCCAGCAGTACCACCGGGGGGATCAACAATGAGCAGTTCTTC. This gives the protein CASSTTGGINNEQFF.

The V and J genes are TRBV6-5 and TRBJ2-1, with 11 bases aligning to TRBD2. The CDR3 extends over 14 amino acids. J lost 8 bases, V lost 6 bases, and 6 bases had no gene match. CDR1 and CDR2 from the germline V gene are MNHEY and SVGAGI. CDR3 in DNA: TGTGCCAGCAGATTAGCGGGAGGGTTCTATGAGCAGTTCTTC. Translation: CASRLAGGFYEQFF.

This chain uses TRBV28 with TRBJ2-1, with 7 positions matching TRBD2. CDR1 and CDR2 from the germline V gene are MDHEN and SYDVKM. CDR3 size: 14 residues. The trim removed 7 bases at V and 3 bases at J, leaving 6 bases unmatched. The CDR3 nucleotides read TGTGCCAGCACGCTAGCGGATTACTACAATGAGCAGTTCTTC. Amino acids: CASTLADYYNEQFF.

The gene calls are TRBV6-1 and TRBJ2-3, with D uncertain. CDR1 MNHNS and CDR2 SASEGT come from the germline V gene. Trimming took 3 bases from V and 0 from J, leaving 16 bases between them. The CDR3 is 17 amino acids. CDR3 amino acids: CASSERETLESTDTQYF. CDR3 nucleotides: TGTGCCAGCAGTGAGCGAGAAACTCTAGAAAGCACAGATACGCAGTATTTT.

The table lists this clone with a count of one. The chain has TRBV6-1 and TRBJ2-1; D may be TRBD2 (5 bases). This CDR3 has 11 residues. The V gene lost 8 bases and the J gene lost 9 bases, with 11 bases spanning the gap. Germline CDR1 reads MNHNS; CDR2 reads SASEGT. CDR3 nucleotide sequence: TGTGCCAGCCGAGACTATGGTGAGCAGTTCTTC. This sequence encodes CASRDYGEQFF.

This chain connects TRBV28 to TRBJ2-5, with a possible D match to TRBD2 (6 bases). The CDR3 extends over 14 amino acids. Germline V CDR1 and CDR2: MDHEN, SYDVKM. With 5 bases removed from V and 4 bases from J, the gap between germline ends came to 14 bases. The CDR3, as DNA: TGTGCCAGCAGTCCGGACTATCCCTCAGAGACCCAGTACTTC. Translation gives CASSPDYPSETQYF.

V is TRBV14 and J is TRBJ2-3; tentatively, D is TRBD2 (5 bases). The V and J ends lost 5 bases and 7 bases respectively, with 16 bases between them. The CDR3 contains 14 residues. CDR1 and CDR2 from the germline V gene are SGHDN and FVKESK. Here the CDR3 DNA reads TGTGCCAGCAGCTCCCTCGGAGGTACGAATACGCAGTATTTT. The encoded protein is CASSSLGGTNTQYF.

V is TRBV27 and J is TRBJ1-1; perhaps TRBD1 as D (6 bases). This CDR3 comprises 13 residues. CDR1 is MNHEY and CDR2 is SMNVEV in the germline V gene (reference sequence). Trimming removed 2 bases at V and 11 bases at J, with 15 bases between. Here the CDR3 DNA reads TGTGCCAGCAGTTTAGAGCCCGGGGGCGGGGCTTTCTTT. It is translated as CASSLEPGGGAFF.

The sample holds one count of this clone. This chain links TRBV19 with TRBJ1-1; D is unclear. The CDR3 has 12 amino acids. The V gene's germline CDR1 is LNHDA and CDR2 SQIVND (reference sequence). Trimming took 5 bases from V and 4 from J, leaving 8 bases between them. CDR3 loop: CASSVQFTEAFF. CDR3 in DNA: TGTGCCAGTAGTGTTCAATTCACTGAAGCTTTCTTT. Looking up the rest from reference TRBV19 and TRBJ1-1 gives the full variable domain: DGGITQSPKYLFRKEGQNVTLSCEQNLNHDAMYWYRQDPGQGLRLIYYSQIVNDFQKGDIAEGYSVSREKKESFPLTVTSAQKNPTAFYLCASSVQFTEAFFGQGTRLTVV.

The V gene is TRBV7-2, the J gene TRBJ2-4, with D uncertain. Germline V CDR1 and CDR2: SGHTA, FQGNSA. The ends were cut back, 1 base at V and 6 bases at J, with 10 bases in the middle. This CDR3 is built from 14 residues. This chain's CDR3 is CASSLVGSANIQYF. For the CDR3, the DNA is TGTGCCAGCAGCTTAGTAGGCAGCGCAAACATTCAGTACTTC.

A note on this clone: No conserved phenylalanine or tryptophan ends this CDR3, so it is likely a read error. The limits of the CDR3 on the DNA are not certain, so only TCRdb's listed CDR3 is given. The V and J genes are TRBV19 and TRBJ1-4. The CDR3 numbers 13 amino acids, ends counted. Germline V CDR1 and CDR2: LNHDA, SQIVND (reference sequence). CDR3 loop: CASSILNFRALAL.

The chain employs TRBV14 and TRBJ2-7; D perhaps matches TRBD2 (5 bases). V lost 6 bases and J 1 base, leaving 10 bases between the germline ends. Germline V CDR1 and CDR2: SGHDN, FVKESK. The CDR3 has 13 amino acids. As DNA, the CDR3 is TGTGCCAGCAGTGAGGAGGTTTCCTACGAGCAGTACTTC. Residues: CASSEEVSYEQYF.

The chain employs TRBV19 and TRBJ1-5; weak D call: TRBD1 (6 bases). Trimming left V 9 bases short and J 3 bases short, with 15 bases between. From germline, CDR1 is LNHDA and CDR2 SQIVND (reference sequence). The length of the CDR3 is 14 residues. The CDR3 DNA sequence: TGTGCCAGCAGAGTAACAGGGTTCAATCAGCCCCAGCATTTT. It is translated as CASRVTGFNQPQHF.